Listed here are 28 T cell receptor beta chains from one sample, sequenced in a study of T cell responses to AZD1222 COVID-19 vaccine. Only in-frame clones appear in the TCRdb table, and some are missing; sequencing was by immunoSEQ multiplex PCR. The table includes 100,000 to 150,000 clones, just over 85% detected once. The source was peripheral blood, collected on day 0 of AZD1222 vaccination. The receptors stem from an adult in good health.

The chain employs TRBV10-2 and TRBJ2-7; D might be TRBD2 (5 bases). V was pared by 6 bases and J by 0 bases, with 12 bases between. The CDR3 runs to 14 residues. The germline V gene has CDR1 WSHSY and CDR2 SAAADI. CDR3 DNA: TGCGCCAGCAGGGTAGCGTCTAGCTCCTACGAGCAGTACTTC. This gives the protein CASRVASSSYEQYF.

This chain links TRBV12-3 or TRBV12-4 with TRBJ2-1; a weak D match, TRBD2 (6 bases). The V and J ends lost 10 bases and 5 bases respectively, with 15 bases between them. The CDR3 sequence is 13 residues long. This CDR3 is CATGGSIDNEQFF. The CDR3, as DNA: TGTGCCACCGGGGGAAGCATCGACAATGAGCAGTTCTTC.

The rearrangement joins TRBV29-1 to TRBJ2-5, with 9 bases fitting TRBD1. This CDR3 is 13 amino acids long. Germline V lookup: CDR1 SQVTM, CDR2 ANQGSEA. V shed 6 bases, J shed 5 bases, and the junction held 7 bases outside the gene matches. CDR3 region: CSVVQGAGETQYF. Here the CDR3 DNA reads TGCAGCGTCGTACAGGGGGCGGGGGAGACCCAGTACTTC. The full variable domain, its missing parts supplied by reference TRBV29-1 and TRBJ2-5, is SAVISQKPSRDICQRGTSLTIQCQVDSQVTMMFWYRQQPGQSLTLIATANQGSEATYESGFVIDKFPISRPNLTFSTLTVSNMSPEDSSIYLCSVVQGAGETQYFGPGTRLLVL.

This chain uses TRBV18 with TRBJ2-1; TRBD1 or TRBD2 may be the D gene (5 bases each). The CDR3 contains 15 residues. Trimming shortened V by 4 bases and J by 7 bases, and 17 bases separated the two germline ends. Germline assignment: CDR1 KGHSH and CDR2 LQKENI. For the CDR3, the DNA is TGTGCCAGCTCACGGACCGGGACCGGGCAAAATGAGCAGTTCTTC. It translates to CASSRTGTGQNEQFF.

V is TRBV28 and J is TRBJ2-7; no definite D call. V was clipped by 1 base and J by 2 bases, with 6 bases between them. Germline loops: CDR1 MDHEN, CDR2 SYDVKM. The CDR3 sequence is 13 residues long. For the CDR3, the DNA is TGTGCCAGCAGTTTATCTACCACCTACGAGCAGTACTTC. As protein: CASSLSTTYEQYF.

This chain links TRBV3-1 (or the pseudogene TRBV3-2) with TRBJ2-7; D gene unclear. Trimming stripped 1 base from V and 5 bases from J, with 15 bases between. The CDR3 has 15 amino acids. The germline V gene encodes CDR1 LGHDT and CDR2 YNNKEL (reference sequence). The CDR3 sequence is CASSQARSVRDEQYF. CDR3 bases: TGTGCCAGCAGCCAAGCGCGGAGCGTTAGGGACGAGCAGTACTTC.

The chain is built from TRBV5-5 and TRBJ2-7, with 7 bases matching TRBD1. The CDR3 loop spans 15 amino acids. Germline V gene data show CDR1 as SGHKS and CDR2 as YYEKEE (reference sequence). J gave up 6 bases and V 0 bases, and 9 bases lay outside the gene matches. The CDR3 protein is CASSLGGGTAGEQYF. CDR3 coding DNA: TGTGCCAGCAGCTTGGGAGGGGGCACCGCCGGCGAGCAGTACTTC.

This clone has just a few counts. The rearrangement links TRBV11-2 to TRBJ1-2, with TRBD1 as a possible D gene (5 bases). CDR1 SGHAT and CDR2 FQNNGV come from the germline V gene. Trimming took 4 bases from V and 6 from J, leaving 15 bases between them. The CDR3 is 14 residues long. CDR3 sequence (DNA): TGTGCCAGCAGCTCCTTCGGGGACCACAATGGCTACACCTTC. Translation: CASSSFGDHNGYTF.

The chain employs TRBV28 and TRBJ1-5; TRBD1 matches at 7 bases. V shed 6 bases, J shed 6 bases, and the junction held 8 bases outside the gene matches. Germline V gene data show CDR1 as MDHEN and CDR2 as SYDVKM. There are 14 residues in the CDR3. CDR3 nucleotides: TGTGCCAGCAGAGAGACAGGGACCCTTCAGCCCCAGCATTTT. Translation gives CASRETGTLQPQHF.

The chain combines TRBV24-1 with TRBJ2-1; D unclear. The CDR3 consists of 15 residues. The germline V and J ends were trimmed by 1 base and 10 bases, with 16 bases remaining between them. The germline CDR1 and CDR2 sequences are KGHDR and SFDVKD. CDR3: CATSDFGTAAGEQFF. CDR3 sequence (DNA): TGTGCCACCAGTGATTTTGGAACCGCGGCTGGCGAGCAGTTCTTC.

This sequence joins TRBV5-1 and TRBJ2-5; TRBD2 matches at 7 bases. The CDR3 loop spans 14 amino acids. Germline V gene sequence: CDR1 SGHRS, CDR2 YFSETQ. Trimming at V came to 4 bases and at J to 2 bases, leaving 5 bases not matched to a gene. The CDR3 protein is CASSASGLQETQYF. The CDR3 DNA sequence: TGCGCCAGCAGCGCTAGCGGTCTACAAGAGACCCAGTACTTC.

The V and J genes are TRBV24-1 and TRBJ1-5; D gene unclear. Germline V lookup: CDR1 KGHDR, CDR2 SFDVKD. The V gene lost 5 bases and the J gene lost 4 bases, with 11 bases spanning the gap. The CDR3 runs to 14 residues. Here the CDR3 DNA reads TGTGCCACCAGTGCTTTAGGGCAGAATCAGCCCCAGCATTTT. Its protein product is CATSALGQNQPQHF.

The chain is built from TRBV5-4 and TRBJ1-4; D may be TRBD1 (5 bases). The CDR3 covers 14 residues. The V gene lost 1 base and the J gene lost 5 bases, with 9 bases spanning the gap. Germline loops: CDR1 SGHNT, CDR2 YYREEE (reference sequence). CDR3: CASSLSGGNEKLFF. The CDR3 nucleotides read TGTGCCAGCAGCTTGTCCGGGGGGAATGAAAAACTGTTTTTT.

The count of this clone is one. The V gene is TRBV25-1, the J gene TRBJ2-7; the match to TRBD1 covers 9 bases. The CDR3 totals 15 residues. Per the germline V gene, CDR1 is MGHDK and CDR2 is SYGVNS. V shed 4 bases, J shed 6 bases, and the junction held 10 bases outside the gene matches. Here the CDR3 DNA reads TGTGCCAGCAGTGGCAGACAGGGGGGCCAAGTCGAGCAGTACTTC. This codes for CASSGRQGGQVEQYF.

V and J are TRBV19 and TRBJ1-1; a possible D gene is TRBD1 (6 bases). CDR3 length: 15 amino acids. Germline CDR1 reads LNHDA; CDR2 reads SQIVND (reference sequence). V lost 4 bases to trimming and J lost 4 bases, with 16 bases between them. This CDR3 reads CASSRGGPLATEAFF. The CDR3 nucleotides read TGTGCCAGTAGTAGGGGGGGCCCTTTGGCCACTGAAGCTTTCTTT.

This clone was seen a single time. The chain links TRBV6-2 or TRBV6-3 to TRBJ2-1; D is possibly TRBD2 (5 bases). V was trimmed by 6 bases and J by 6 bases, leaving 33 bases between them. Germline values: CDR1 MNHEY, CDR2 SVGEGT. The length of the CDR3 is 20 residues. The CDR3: CASSGLRGGGPAFRSNEQFF. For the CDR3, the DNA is TGTGCCAGCAGCGGCCTTCGAGGTGGAGGACCCGCGTTTCGATCCAATGAGCAGTTCTTC.

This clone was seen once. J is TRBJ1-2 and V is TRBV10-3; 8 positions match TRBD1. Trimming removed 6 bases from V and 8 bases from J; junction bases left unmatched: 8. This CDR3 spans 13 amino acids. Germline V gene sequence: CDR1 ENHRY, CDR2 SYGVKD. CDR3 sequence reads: CAIREDRAGGYTF. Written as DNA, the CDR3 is TGTGCCATCAGGGAGGACAGGGCTGGCGGCTACACCTTC.

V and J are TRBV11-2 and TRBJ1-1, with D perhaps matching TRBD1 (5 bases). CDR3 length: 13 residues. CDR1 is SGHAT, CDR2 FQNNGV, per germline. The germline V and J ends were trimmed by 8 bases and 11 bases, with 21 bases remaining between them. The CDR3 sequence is CASSGTPSRGAFF. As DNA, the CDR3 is TGTGCCAGCTCCGGGACCCCGAGCCGGGGGGCTTTCTTT.

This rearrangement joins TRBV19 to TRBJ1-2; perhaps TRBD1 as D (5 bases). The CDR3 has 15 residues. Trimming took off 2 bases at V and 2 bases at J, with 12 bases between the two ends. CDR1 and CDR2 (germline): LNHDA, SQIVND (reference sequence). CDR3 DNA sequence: TGTGCCAGTAGTATACGGGGCTCCTGGAACTATGGCTACACCTTC. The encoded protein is CASSIRGSWNYGYTF.

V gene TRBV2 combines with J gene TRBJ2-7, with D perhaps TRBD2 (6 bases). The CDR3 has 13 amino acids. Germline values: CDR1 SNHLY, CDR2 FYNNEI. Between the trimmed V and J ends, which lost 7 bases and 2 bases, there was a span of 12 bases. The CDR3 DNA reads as TGTGCCAGCATGCGGGGAAGGCCCTACGAGCAGTACTTC. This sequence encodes CASMRGRPYEQYF. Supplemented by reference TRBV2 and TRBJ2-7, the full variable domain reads EPEVTQTPSHQVTQMGQEVILRCVPISNHLYFYWYRQILGQKVEFLVSFYNNEISEKSEIFDDQFSVERPDGSNFTLKIRSTKLEDSAMYFCASMRGRPYEQYFGPGTRLTVT.

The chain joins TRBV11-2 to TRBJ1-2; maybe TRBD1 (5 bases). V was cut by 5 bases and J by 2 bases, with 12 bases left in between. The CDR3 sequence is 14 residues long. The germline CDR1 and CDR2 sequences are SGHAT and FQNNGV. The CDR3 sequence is CASSAGHQNYGYTF. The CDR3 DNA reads TGTGCCAGCAGCGCCGGACACCAAAACTATGGCTACACCTTC.

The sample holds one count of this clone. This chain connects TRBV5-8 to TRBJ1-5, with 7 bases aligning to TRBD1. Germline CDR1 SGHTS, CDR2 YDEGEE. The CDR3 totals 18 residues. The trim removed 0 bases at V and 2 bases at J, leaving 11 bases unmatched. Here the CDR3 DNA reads TGTGCCAGCAGCTTGGATACAGGGGTCACGGGGCGCAATCAGCCCCAGCATTTT. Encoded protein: CASSLDTGVTGRNQPQHF.

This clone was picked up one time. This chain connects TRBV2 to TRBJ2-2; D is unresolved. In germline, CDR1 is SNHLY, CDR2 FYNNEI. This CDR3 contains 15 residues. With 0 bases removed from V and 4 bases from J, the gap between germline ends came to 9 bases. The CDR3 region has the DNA TGTGCCAGCAGTGAAGCGCTTGGTGGCACCGGGGAGCTGTTTTTT. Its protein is CASSEALGGTGELFF.

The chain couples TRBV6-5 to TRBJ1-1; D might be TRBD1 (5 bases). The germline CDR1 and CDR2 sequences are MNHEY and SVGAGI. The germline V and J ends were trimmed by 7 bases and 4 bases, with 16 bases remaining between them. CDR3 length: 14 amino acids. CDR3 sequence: CASTAPTGGTEAFF. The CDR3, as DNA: TGTGCCAGCACCGCCCCTACGGGGGGCACTGAAGCTTTCTTT.

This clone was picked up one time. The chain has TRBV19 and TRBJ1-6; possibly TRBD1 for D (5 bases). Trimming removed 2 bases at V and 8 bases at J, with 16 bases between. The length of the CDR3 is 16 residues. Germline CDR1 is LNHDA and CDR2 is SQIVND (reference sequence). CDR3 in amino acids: CASSIQWGAGYSPLHF. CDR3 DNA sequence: TGTGCCAGTAGTATACAGTGGGGCGCGGGGTATTCACCCCTCCACTTT.

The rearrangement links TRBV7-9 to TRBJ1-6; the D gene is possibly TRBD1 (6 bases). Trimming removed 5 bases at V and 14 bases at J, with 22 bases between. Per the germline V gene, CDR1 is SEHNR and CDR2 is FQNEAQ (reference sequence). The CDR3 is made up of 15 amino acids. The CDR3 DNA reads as TGTGCCAGCAGCGAATTGGCGGGGCTCCCAGGGGCCCTCCACTTT. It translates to CASSELAGLPGALHF.

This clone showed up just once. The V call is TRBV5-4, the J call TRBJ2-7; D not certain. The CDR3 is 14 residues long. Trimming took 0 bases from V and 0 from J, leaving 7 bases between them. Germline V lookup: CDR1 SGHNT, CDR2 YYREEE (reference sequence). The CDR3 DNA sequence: TGTGCCAGCAGCTTGGGGATTCACTCCTACGAGCAGTACTTC. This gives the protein CASSLGIHSYEQYF.

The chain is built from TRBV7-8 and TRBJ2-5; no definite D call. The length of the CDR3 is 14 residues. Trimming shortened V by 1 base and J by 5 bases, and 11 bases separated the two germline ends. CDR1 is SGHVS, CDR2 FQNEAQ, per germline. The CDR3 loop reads CASSLEARRETQYF. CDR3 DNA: TGTGCCAGCAGCTTAGAGGCCCGCCGGGAGACCCAGTACTTC.